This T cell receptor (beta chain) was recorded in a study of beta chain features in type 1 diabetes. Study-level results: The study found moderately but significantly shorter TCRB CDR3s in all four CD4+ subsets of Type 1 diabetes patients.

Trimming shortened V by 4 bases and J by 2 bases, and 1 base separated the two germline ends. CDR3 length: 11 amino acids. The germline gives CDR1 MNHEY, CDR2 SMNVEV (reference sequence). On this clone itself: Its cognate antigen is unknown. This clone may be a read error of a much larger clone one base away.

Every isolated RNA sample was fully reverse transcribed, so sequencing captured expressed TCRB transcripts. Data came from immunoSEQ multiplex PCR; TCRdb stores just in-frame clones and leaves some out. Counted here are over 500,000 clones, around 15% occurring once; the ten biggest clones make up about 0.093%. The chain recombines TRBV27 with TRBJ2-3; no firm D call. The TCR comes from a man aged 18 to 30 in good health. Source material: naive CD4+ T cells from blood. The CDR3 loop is CASSSTDTQYF. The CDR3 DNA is TGTGCCAGCAGTTCCACAGATACGCAGTATTTT.